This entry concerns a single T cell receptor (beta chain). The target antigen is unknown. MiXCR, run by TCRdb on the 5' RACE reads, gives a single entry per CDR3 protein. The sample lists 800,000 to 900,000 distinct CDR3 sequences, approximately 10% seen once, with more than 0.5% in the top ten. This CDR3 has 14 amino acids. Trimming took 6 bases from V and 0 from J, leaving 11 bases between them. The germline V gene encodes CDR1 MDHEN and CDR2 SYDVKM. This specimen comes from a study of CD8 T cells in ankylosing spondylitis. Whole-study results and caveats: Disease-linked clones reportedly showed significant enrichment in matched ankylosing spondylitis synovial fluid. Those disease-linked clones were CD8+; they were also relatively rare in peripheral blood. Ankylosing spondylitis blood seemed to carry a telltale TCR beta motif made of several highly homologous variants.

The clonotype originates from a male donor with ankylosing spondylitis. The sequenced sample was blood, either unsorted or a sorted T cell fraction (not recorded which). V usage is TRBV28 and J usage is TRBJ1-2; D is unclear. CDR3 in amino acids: CASRLTHPNYGYTF. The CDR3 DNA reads TGTGCCAGCAGGTTGACACACCCTAACTATGGCTACACCTTC.